Each of the 29 T cell receptor beta chains below was sequenced from the same sample in a study of blood T cell repertoires in COVID-19. Data came from immunoSEQ multiplex PCR; TCRdb stores just in-frame clones and leaves some out. The top ten hold 6.2% of the sample, which has 200,000 to 250,000 clones, roughly 90% seen once. Sequenced input: peripheral blood. These receptors were taken from a man aged 55 to 70 with acute or convalescent COVID-19.

The chain joins TRBV10-3 to TRBJ2-6, with a possible D match to TRBD1 (5 bases). Trimming cost V 2 bases and J 2 bases, with 10 bases left between them. Germline V gives CDR1 ENHRY, CDR2 SYGVKD. This CDR3 contains 16 residues. The CDR3 coding sequence is TGTGCCATCAGTGAGAATACAGGTCCTGGGGCCAACGTCCTGACTTTC. Translated: CAISENTGPGANVLTF.

J is TRBJ1-5 and V is TRBV4-1; unclear D gene. The germline V and J ends were trimmed by 1 base and 5 bases, with 9 bases remaining between them. CDR3 size: 14 residues. Germline lookup yields CDR1 MGHRA and CDR2 YSYEKL. DNA of the CDR3: TGCGCCAGCAGCCAAGTCCGGTTGGATCAGCCCCAGCATTTT. Protein sequence: CASSQVRLDQPQHF.

J is TRBJ1-4 and V is TRBV10-3, with 9 nucleotides matching TRBD1. Germline V gene data show CDR1 as ENHRY and CDR2 as SYGVKD. CDR3 length equals 17 residues. V shed 10 bases, J shed 0 bases, and the junction held 12 bases outside the gene matches. The CDR3 DNA reads as TGTGCCACCAAGGCGGGACAGGGAAGACCAACTAATGAAAAACTGTTTTTT. It codes for CATKAGQGRPTNEKLFF.

The chain couples TRBV5-1 to TRBJ1-2; possible D gene TRBD1, 5 bases. The germline V gene has CDR1 SGHRS and CDR2 YFSETQ. Trimming removed 0 bases from V and 0 bases from J, with 15 bases in between. The CDR3 extends over 17 amino acids. The CDR3 DNA reads as TGCGCCAGCAGCTTGGCCACCGGACTACAGGCTAACTATGGCTACACCTTC. Residues: CASSLATGLQANYGYTF.

The chain combines TRBV7-9 with TRBJ2-1; TRBD1 aligns across 8 bases. CDR1 and CDR2 (germline): SEHNR, FQNEAQ (reference sequence). The CDR3 is 16 amino acids. The trim removed 5 bases at V and 9 bases at J, leaving 15 bases unmatched. The DNA for the CDR3 is TGTGCCAGCAGCATTGGACAGGGTGTACCCCCGGGTGAGCAGTTCTTC. This sequence encodes CASSIGQGVPPGEQFF.

This rearrangement joins TRBV28 to TRBJ2-7, with 10 bases matching TRBD2. In germline, CDR1 is MDHEN, CDR2 SYDVKM. Trimming took 0 bases from V and 3 from J; bases not matched to a gene: 5. This CDR3 has 16 amino acids. In DNA, the CDR3 is TGTGCCAGCAGTTTATGGAGCCTAGCGGGAGTCTACGAGCAGTACTTC. Its translation is CASSLWSLAGVYEQYF.

The CDR3, as DNA: TGTGCCAGCAGCGGGGGGCTAGCGGGAGATACGCAGTATTTT. As protein: CASSGGLAGDTQYF. The V call is TRBV5-4, the J call TRBJ2-3; 8 bases are shared with TRBD2. The CDR3 is 14 residues long. Germline assignment: CDR1 SGHNT and CDR2 YYREEE (reference sequence). V was clipped by 4 bases and J by 5 bases; unmatched bases: 6.

Here the CDR3 DNA reads TGTGCCAGCAGCTTAGGGTGGCAGGGCAACGAGCAGTACTTC. Protein: CASSLGWQGNEQYF. The J gene is TRBJ2-7, the V gene TRBV11-3; tentatively, D is TRBD1 (5 bases). This CDR3 contains 14 residues. V was shortened by 1 base and J by 5 bases, with 12 bases between the two germline ends. Germline loops: CDR1 SGHNT, CDR2 YENEEA.

This chain links TRBV15 with TRBJ2-7, with 7 positions matching TRBD2. The CDR3 sequence is 15 residues long. Losses at the gene ends were 5 bases for V and 4 bases for J; bases not matched to a gene: 11. CDR1 and CDR2 from the germline V gene are LNHNV and YYDKDF (reference sequence). CDR3 sequence: CATSLGPAGTYEQYF. The CDR3 DNA reads as TGTGCCACCAGCCTGGGACCAGCGGGAACTTACGAGCAGTACTTC.

This chain uses TRBV24-1 with TRBJ1-2; D perhaps matches TRBD1 (5 bases). This CDR3 is built from 15 residues. V lost 3 bases and J 4 bases, leaving 14 bases between the germline ends. Per germline, CDR1 KGHDR and CDR2 SFDVKD. CDR3 region: CATSDVQGGSYGYTF. The CDR3 region has the DNA TGTGCCACCAGTGATGTGCAGGGTGGAAGCTATGGCTACACCTTC.

The V call is TRBV24-1, the J call TRBJ2-1, with 8 bases matching TRBD1. V shed 5 bases and J 6 bases; nucleotides not matched to a gene: 5. The CDR3 extends over 14 amino acids. CDR1 KGHDR and CDR2 SFDVKD come from the germline V gene. The CDR3 loop reads CATSVDRGSNEQFF. The CDR3 DNA reads TGTGCCACCAGTGTCGACAGGGGAAGCAATGAGCAGTTCTTC.

V is TRBV19 and J is TRBJ2-3; no clear D. Germline V gives CDR1 LNHDA, CDR2 SQIVND (reference sequence). V dropped 6 bases and J dropped 0 bases, with 13 bases sitting between them. The CDR3 spans 15 residues. The CDR3 sequence: CASRERDPSTDTQYF. CDR3 nucleotide sequence: TGTGCCAGTAGAGAGAGAGATCCTAGCACAGATACGCAGTATTTT.

The chain links TRBV9 to TRBJ2-7, with 8 bases lining up with TRBD1. Looked up from germline, CDR1 is SGDLS and CDR2 is YYNGEE. The CDR3 is made up of 15 amino acids. The V and J ends lost 0 bases and 4 bases, in that order; junction bases with no gene match: 6. CDR3 in DNA: TGTGCCAGCAGCGTAGCACAGGGGGTTCGATACGAGCAGTACTTC. Protein sequence: CASSVAQGVRYEQYF.

The rearrangement links TRBV6-4 to TRBJ1-6; TRBD1 aligns across 8 bases. The junction had 5 bases not matched to a gene; V was cut back by 6 bases and J by 7 bases. The V gene's germline CDR1 is MRHNA and CDR2 SNTAGT. The length of the CDR3 is 14 residues. CDR3 region: CASSPDRANSPLHF. The CDR3 DNA is TGTGCCAGCAGCCCGGACAGGGCGAATTCACCCCTCCACTTT.

This chain connects TRBV9 to TRBJ1-1; 7 nucleotides match TRBD1. This CDR3 spans 14 amino acids. The V gene end was trimmed by 4 bases and the J gene end by 4 bases; junction bases not matched to a gene: 7. The germline V gene has CDR1 SGDLS and CDR2 YYNGEE. The CDR3 loop is CASSPRQGSTEAFF. Here the CDR3 DNA reads TGTGCCAGCAGCCCAAGACAGGGTTCCACTGAAGCTTTCTTT.

J is TRBJ2-7 and V is TRBV7-8, with 12 positions matching TRBD2. CDR3 length equals 15 residues. Germline values: CDR1 SGHVS, CDR2 FQNEAQ. Unmatched junction bases numbered 8, after V lost 5 bases and J lost 6 bases. Written as DNA, the CDR3 is TGTGCCAGCAGCACGCGACTAGCGGGAGTATCCGAGCAGTACTTC. This encodes CASSTRLAGVSEQYF. The whole variable domain, remainder taken from reference TRBV7-8 and TRBJ2-7, is GAGVSQSPRYKVAKRGQDVALRCDPISGHVSLFWYQQALGQGPEFLTYFQNEAQLDKSGLPSDRFFAERPEGSVSTLKIQRTQQEDSAVYLCASSTRLAGVSEQYFGPGTRLTVT.

This sequence joins TRBV15 and TRBJ2-7, with 8 bases matching TRBD1. The CDR3 spans 15 residues. The germline V gene encodes CDR1 LNHNV and CDR2 YYDKDF (reference sequence). V was pared by 0 bases and J by 3 bases, with 4 bases of the junction left unmatched. CDR3 coding DNA: TGTGCCACCAGCAGAGATCGAACAGGGGGCTACGAGCAGTACTTC. As protein: CATSRDRTGGYEQYF.

The V and J genes are TRBV27 and TRBJ2-3, with a tentative D call TRBD2 (5 bases). Between the trimmed V and J ends, which lost 0 bases and 4 bases, there was a span of 17 bases. Per the germline V gene, CDR1 is MNHEY and CDR2 is SMNVEV (reference sequence). The CDR3 sequence is 17 residues long. CDR3 sequence: CASSLSVVVNGADTQYF. The CDR3 DNA reads as TGTGCCAGCAGTTTATCGGTAGTTGTCAACGGGGCAGATACGCAGTATTTT.

This chain connects TRBV27 to TRBJ2-7, with 9 bases identical to TRBD1. Trimming cost V 3 bases and J 5 bases; bases outside gene matches: 8. Germline V gives CDR1 MNHEY, CDR2 SMNVEV (reference sequence). The CDR3 contains 15 residues. CDR3 sequence (DNA): TGTGCCAGCAGTTTCGCCGGGACAGGGCTCCACGAGCAGTACTTC. It specifies CASSFAGTGLHEQYF.

The chain joins TRBV6-5 to TRBJ1-6; D unclear. The germline V and J ends were trimmed by 2 bases and 10 bases, with 12 bases remaining between them. Looked up from germline, CDR1 is MNHEY and CDR2 is SVGAGI. The CDR3 consists of 14 residues. CDR3 bases: TGTGCCAGCAGTTACGGAGGCAGAGGCTCACCCCTCCACTTT. This translates into CASSYGGRGSPLHF.

V is TRBV14 and J is TRBJ2-5, with 7 bases that match TRBD1. The length of the CDR3 is 13 residues. Per germline, CDR1 SGHDN and CDR2 FVKESK. With 2 bases clipped from V and 4 bases from J, the junction kept 1 base outside the gene matches. The CDR3 DNA is TGTGCCAGCAGCCAATACAGGGGAGAGACCCAGTACTTC. Translation gives CASSQYRGETQYF.

The V and J genes are TRBV11-2 and TRBJ1-1; no reliable D call. CDR1 and CDR2 from the germline V gene are SGHAT and FQNNGV. The CDR3 consists of 14 residues. The V and J ends lost 4 bases and 2 bases respectively, with 11 bases between them. In DNA, the CDR3 is TGTGCCAGCAGCTCTCAACGGAGAAACACTGAAGCTTTCTTT. Translated: CASSSQRRNTEAFF.

The gene calls are TRBV5-1 and TRBJ1-4; possibly TRBD1 for D (5 bases). V dropped 0 bases and J dropped 8 bases, with 14 bases sitting between them. The CDR3 extends over 15 amino acids. Per the germline V gene, CDR1 is SGHRS and CDR2 is YFSETQ. The CDR3 DNA follows: TGCGCCAGCAGCTTGGTGGGGGGATCAGAGGAAAAACTGTTTTTT. Its translation is CASSLVGGSEEKLFF.

The chain is built from TRBV19 and TRBJ2-3; TRBD2 matches at 7 bases. Germline CDR1 reads LNHDA; CDR2 reads SQIVND (reference sequence). The CDR3 covers 16 residues. J lost 3 bases, V lost 5 bases, and 11 bases had no gene match. The CDR3 coding sequence is TGTGCCAGTAGTCTCCCGTTGGCGGGAGCGACAGATACGCAGTATTTT. It yields the protein CASSLPLAGATDTQYF.

The chain recombines TRBV4-2 with TRBJ2-5; weak D call: TRBD1 (5 bases). Germline values: CDR1 LGHNA, CDR2 YNFKEQ. This CDR3 is built from 13 residues. Trimming removed 3 bases from V and 4 bases from J, with 9 bases in between. CDR3 protein: CASSQGPSETQYF. As DNA, the CDR3 is TGTGCCAGCAGCCAGGGGCCATCAGAGACCCAGTACTTC.

Only one count was recorded for this clone. The V gene is TRBV11-2, the J gene TRBJ2-7; maybe TRBD1 (5 bases). Germline CDR1 SGHAT, CDR2 FQNNGV. This CDR3 has 15 amino acids. Trimming took 0 bases from V and 1 from J, leaving 10 bases between them. The CDR3 nucleotides read TGTGCCAGCAGCTTAGATTCGCAGGGATCCTACGAGCAGTACTTC. Translated: CASSLDSQGSYEQYF.

This sequence joins TRBV5-6 and TRBJ2-3; maybe TRBD1 (6 bases). V was shortened by 4 bases and J by 2 bases, with 14 bases between the two germline ends. CDR1 and CDR2 (germline): SGHDT, YYEEEE. This CDR3 has 15 amino acids. As DNA, the CDR3 is TGTGCCAGCAGCCTAGGACAGAAATACACAGATACGCAGTATTTT. This gives the protein CASSLGQKYTDTQYF.

The V gene is TRBV29-1, the J gene TRBJ2-5; no clear D. V was shortened by 5 bases and J by 2 bases, with 15 bases between the two germline ends. This CDR3 comprises 14 residues. CDR1 and CDR2 from the germline V gene are SQVTM and ANQGSEA. The CDR3 loop is CSVLPMVVQETQYF. The CDR3 bases are TGCAGCGTTTTGCCTATGGTCGTACAAGAGACCCAGTACTTC.

The CDR3 sequence: CAISLEGETQYF. DNA for the CDR3: TGTGCCATCAGTCTGGAGGGAGAGACCCAGTACTTC. J is TRBJ2-5 and V is TRBV10-3; possibly TRBD2 for D (6 bases). CDR1 is ENHRY and CDR2 is SYGVKD in the germline V gene. Trimming removed 5 bases at V and 4 bases at J, with 8 bases between. The CDR3 length is 12 residues.